The following is a TCR beta chain sequence with its context. As originally analysed: Reference gene primer amplification gave estimated nucleated cell counts. Data came from immunoSEQ multiplex PCR; TCRdb stores just in-frame clones and leaves some out. The V and J calls and clone size are taken from that table; D and trimming were inferred from the DNA. Of about 200,000 clones in the sample, around 84% were seen once. The sample originates from a study of blood T cell repertoires in COVID-19. Study at large: Some COVID-19 samples were acute and others convalescent; all came from the United States, Italy and Spain. PBMCs, B-cell-depleted T cells, or T cells provided the cDNA or gDNA that made up the material.

With V trimmed by 4 bases and J by 8 bases, 4 bases remained unmatched. Germline CDR1 is MNHEY and CDR2 is SMNVEV (reference sequence). The CDR3 contains 13 residues. The genes are TRBV27 and TRBJ1-4; 7 positions match TRBD1. The sequencing sample was made of peripheral blood. The source is a man aged 55-75 years with acute or convalescent COVID-19. The CDR3 DNA follows: TGTGCCAGCAGTTATCAGGGGGAAGAAAAACTGTTTTTT. This encodes CASSYQGEEKLFF.